This is a list of T cell receptor beta chains from one sample in a study of blood T cell repertoires in COVID-19. The repertoire was sequenced with immunoSEQ multiplex PCR; TCRdb's copy has only in-frame clones and lacks some. The sample contains roughly 84,000 clones, roughly 75% of which appear only once. The sample comprised peripheral blood. These receptors were collected from a woman aged 50 to 65 with acute or convalescent COVID-19. CDR3s include the opening cysteine and the closing phenylalanine or tryptophan. A D gene is named only where the DNA matches it firmly. Clone size appears in some rows only: once, few, many, or a class for an expanded clone.

j_call: TRBJ1-4
clone_size: .
d_call: .
v_call: TRBV18
cdr3_nt: TGTGCCAGCTCACCAACGAGTTTTGAAAAACTGTTTTTT
cdr3_aa: CASSPTSFEKLFF

j_call: TRBJ2-1
clone_size: .
d_call: TRBD2
v_call: TRBV27
cdr3_nt: TGTGCCAGCAGTTTAGCGGGGGTCGACAATGAGCAGTTCTTC
cdr3_aa: CASSLAGVDNEQFF

j_call: TRBJ2-7
clone_size: .
d_call: .
v_call: TRBV28
cdr3_nt: TGTGCCAGCACCTCTCCTTCGTCTCAGGGCTACGAGCAGTACTTC
cdr3_aa: CASTSPSSQGYEQYF

j_call: TRBJ1-2
clone_size: .
d_call: .
v_call: TRBV12-3/TRBV12-4
cdr3_nt: TGTGCCAGCAGTTTAGGCGGCAACTATGGCTACACCTTC
cdr3_aa: CASSLGGNYGYTF

j_call: TRBJ2-1
clone_size: few
d_call: TRBD2
v_call: TRBV29-1
cdr3_nt: TGCAGCGTTGACAGCGGGGGATACAATGAGCAGTTCTTC
cdr3_aa: CSVDSGGYNEQFF

j_call: TRBJ1-2
clone_size: .
d_call: .
v_call: TRBV6-5
cdr3_nt: TGTGCCAGCAGTCGGTCCAGGGCGTCTAACTATGGCTACACCTTC
cdr3_aa: CASSRSRASNYGYTF

j_call: TRBJ1-5
clone_size: .
d_call: .
v_call: TRBV28
cdr3_nt: TGTGCCAGCAGAGCGGGCAGGGTGGGAACTCAGCCCCAGCATTTT
cdr3_aa: CASRAGRVGTQPQHF

j_call: TRBJ1-1
clone_size: .
d_call: .
v_call: TRBV4-1
cdr3_nt: TGCGCCAGCAGCCTATCAGACAGATTGAACACTGAAGCTTTCTTT
cdr3_aa: CASSLSDRLNTEAFF

j_call: TRBJ1-5
clone_size: .
d_call: .
v_call: TRBV6-5
cdr3_nt: TGTGCCAGCACTCCGAGGTCCAGTAGCAATCAGCCCCAGCATTTT
cdr3_aa: CASTPRSSSNQPQHF

j_call: TRBJ1-2
clone_size: .
d_call: TRBD1
v_call: TRBV7-9
cdr3_nt: TGTGCCAGCAGCTCCGACAGGGTGGCCCACGGCTACACCTTC
cdr3_aa: CASSSDRVAHGYTF

j_call: TRBJ1-3
clone_size: .
d_call: .
v_call: TRBV28
cdr3_nt: .
cdr3_aa: CATLSLRARGRNTIYF

j_call: TRBJ2-1
clone_size: .
d_call: TRBD2
v_call: TRBV28
cdr3_nt: TGTGCCAGCAGTTTATTAGGGACTAGCGGGCGAAGCTCCTACAATGAGCAGTTCTTC
cdr3_aa: CASSLLGTSGRSSYNEQFF

j_call: TRBJ1-4
clone_size: .
d_call: .
v_call: TRBV5-5
cdr3_nt: TGTGCCAGCAGCTTGCGGCCGGACTCTAATGAAAAACTGTTTTTT
cdr3_aa: CASSLRPDSNEKLFF

j_call: TRBJ1-5
clone_size: .
d_call: .
v_call: TRBV6-5
cdr3_nt: TGTGCCAGCAGTCACGACAGGAGCAATCAGCCCCAGCATTTT
cdr3_aa: CASSHDRSNQPQHF

j_call: TRBJ2-7
clone_size: .
d_call: .
v_call: TRBV19
cdr3_nt: TGTGCCAGTCAGGGGCCGACCTACGAGCAGTACTTC
cdr3_aa: CASQGPTYEQYF

j_call: TRBJ2-3
clone_size: few
d_call: TRBD2
v_call: TRBV11-3
cdr3_nt: TGTGCCAGCAGCCCGGGGGGGGGCCCTACAGATACGCAGTATTTT
cdr3_aa: CASSPGGGPTDTQYF

j_call: TRBJ2-7
clone_size: .
d_call: .
v_call: TRBV20-1
cdr3_nt: TGCAGTGCTAGTAGAAACAGGGTAGACGAGCAGTACTTC
cdr3_aa: CSASRNRVDEQYF

j_call: TRBJ2-3
clone_size: .
d_call: .
v_call: TRBV5-1
cdr3_nt: TGCGCCAGCAGCCAACCCGGTGCAGATACGCAGTATTTT
cdr3_aa: CASSQPGADTQYF

j_call: TRBJ2-7
clone_size: medium-sized
d_call: TRBD1
v_call: TRBV10-3
cdr3_nt: TGTGCCATCAGTGAGGACAGGGTTAACTACGAGCAGTACTTC
cdr3_aa: CAISEDRVNYEQYF

j_call: TRBJ1-1
clone_size: .
d_call: .
v_call: TRBV6-1
cdr3_nt: TGTGCCAGCAGTGAATTTCAGGGAACTGAAGCTTTCTTT
cdr3_aa: CASSEFQGTEAFF

j_call: TRBJ2-1
clone_size: .
d_call: .
v_call: TRBV27
cdr3_nt: TGTGCCAGCAGTCCCCCAGGCCTCAAGCAGTTCTTC
cdr3_aa: CASSPPGLKQFF

j_call: TRBJ2-1
clone_size: .
d_call: TRBD1
v_call: TRBV7-9
cdr3_nt: TGTGCCAGCAGCCCTACGGACAGGGATGAGCAGTTCTTC
cdr3_aa: CASSPTDRDEQFF

j_call: TRBJ2-7
clone_size: .
d_call: TRBD2
v_call: TRBV3-1/TRBV3-2
cdr3_nt: TGTGCCAGCAGCCAAGAGGGACTAGTGGCCGAGCAGTACTTC
cdr3_aa: CASSQEGLVAEQYF

j_call: TRBJ1-3
clone_size: few
d_call: .
v_call: TRBV28
cdr3_nt: TGTGCCAGCAGGGAGCAGGGTGTGGGTGGAAACACCATATATTTT
cdr3_aa: CASREQGVGGNTIYF

j_call: TRBJ1-6
clone_size: .
d_call: .
v_call: TRBV6-6
cdr3_nt: TGTGCCAGCAGTTACGCAGGCAATTCACCCCTCCACTTT
cdr3_aa: CASSYAGNSPLHF

j_call: TRBJ2-5
clone_size: .
d_call: .
v_call: TRBV10-3
cdr3_nt: TGTGCCATCAGTGAGCCCAGGGAGACCCAGTACTTC
cdr3_aa: CAISEPRETQYF

j_call: TRBJ2-7
clone_size: .
d_call: .
v_call: TRBV7-9
cdr3_nt: TGTGCCAGCAGCTTAAAATCCCTCGAGCAGTACTTC
cdr3_aa: CASSLKSLEQYF

j_call: TRBJ2-4
clone_size: .
d_call: TRBD2
v_call: TRBV6-1
cdr3_nt: TGTGCCAGCAGTGAAAGTACTAGCGTGGGAAATGTCATTCAGTACTTC
cdr3_aa: CASSESTSVGNVIQYF

j_call: TRBJ2-1
clone_size: few
d_call: TRBD2
v_call: TRBV5-5
cdr3_nt: TGTGCCAGCAGCTCCGGGACTAGCGGTTTCAATGAGCAGTTCTTC
cdr3_aa: CASSSGTSGFNEQFF

j_call: TRBJ2-2
clone_size: .
d_call: TRBD1
v_call: TRBV11-2
cdr3_nt: TGTGCCAGCAGCGCTTACAGGGGGAACACCGGGGAGCTGTTTTTT
cdr3_aa: CASSAYRGNTGELFF

j_call: TRBJ1-5
clone_size: .
d_call: .
v_call: TRBV28
cdr3_nt: TGTGCCAGCACCCCGTCCCTATCTGGGAGTCAGCCCCAGCATTTT
cdr3_aa: CASTPSLSGSQPQHF

j_call: TRBJ2-7
clone_size: .
d_call: .
v_call: TRBV7-2
cdr3_nt: TGTGCCAGCAGCTTGATCGGAGGGTTCTACGAGCAGTACTTC
cdr3_aa: CASSLIGGFYEQYF

j_call: TRBJ2-7
clone_size: .
d_call: .
v_call: TRBV20-1
cdr3_nt: TGCAGTGCTAGGATGCCGGGGGAGCAGTACTTC
cdr3_aa: CSARMPGEQYF

j_call: TRBJ2-1
clone_size: .
d_call: .
v_call: TRBV7-9
cdr3_nt: TGTGCCAGCAGCTTAGAGGTAGGGCGACTACTAAGGAATGAGCAGTTCTTC
cdr3_aa: CASSLEVGRLLRNEQFF

j_call: TRBJ2-1
clone_size: .
d_call: TRBD1
v_call: TRBV6-1
cdr3_nt: TGTGCCAGCAGTGTCCCCACAGGGGGCGCCACGTATAATGAGCAGTTCTTC
cdr3_aa: CASSVPTGGATYNEQFF

j_call: TRBJ2-2
clone_size: .
d_call: .
v_call: TRBV30
cdr3_nt: TGTGCCTGGAGCCCACAGGGCCGGGAGCTGTTTTTT
cdr3_aa: CAWSPQGRELFF

j_call: TRBJ1-5
clone_size: .
d_call: .
v_call: TRBV19
cdr3_nt: TGTGCCAGTAGTGTCGAAACAGGGCGAAGGAGCAATCAGCCCCAGCATTTT
cdr3_aa: CASSVETGRRSNQPQHF

j_call: TRBJ2-2
clone_size: .
d_call: .
v_call: TRBV6-5
cdr3_nt: TGTGCCACTAAGACCGCAGGGGTAACCGGGGAGCTGTTTTTT
cdr3_aa: CATKTAGVTGELFF

j_call: TRBJ2-1
clone_size: few
d_call: TRBD1
v_call: TRBV5-4
cdr3_nt: TGTGCCAGCAGCCCCCCACCGGGACAGGGGGGAGATGAGCAGTTCTTC
cdr3_aa: CASSPPPGQGGDEQFF

j_call: TRBJ1-2
clone_size: .
d_call: TRBD1
v_call: TRBV6-1
cdr3_nt: TGTGCCAGCAGTGAGACAGGGGATCCTGTTAACTATGGCTACACCTTC
cdr3_aa: CASSETGDPVNYGYTF

j_call: TRBJ1-5
clone_size: .
d_call: TRBD1
v_call: TRBV10-3
cdr3_nt: TGTGCCATCAGTGAGCCGACAGGGAATAGCAATCAGCCCCAGCATTTT
cdr3_aa: CAISEPTGNSNQPQHF

j_call: TRBJ1-4
clone_size: .
d_call: .
v_call: TRBV6-5
cdr3_nt: TGTGCCAGCAGTTACCACGGGGCGCGGGGTGAAAAACTGTTTTTT
cdr3_aa: CASSYHGARGEKLFF

j_call: TRBJ2-1
clone_size: .
d_call: .
v_call: TRBV28
cdr3_nt: TGTGCCAGCAGGATTTCAGCGAACAATGAGCAGTTCTTC
cdr3_aa: CASRISANNEQFF

j_call: TRBJ1-3
clone_size: few
d_call: .
v_call: TRBV10-2
cdr3_nt: TGCGCCAGCAGTGTGGGCAGAGGAAACACCATATATTTT
cdr3_aa: CASSVGRGNTIYF

j_call: TRBJ2-3
clone_size: once
d_call: .
v_call: TRBV6-5
cdr3_nt: TGTGCCAGCACCTCCCCGGGGGCAGATACGCAGTATTTT
cdr3_aa: CASTSPGADTQYF

j_call: TRBJ2-5
clone_size: .
d_call: .
v_call: TRBV27
cdr3_nt: TGTGCCAGCAGTTTATCGTCTAGCGTCGAGACCCAGTACTTC
cdr3_aa: CASSLSSSVETQYF

j_call: TRBJ1-3
clone_size: few
d_call: .
v_call: TRBV5-6
cdr3_nt: TGTGCCAGCAGCTTGACAGGGCTCTCTGGAAACACCATATATTTT
cdr3_aa: CASSLTGLSGNTIYF

j_call: TRBJ1-3
clone_size: .
d_call: .
v_call: TRBV3-1/TRBV3-2
cdr3_nt: TGTGCCAGCAGCCAAGGGGCGACCTACTCTGGAAACACCATATATTTT
cdr3_aa: CASSQGATYSGNTIYF